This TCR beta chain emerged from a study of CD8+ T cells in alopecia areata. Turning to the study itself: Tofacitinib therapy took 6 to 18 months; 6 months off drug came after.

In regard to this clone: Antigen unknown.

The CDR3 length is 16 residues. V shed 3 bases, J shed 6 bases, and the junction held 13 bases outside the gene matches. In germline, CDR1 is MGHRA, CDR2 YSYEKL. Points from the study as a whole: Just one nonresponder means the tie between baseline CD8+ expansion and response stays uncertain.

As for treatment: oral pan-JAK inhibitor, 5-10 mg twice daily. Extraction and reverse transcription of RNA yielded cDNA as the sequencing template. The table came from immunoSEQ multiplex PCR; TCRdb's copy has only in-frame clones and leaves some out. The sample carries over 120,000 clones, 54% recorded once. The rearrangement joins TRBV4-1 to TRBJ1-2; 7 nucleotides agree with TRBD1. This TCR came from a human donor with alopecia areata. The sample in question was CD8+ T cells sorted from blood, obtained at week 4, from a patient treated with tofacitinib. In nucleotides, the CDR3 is TGCGCCAGCAGCCAGTTGGTGACAGGGCCGGGCGATGGCTACACCTTC. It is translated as CASSQLVTGPGDGYTF.